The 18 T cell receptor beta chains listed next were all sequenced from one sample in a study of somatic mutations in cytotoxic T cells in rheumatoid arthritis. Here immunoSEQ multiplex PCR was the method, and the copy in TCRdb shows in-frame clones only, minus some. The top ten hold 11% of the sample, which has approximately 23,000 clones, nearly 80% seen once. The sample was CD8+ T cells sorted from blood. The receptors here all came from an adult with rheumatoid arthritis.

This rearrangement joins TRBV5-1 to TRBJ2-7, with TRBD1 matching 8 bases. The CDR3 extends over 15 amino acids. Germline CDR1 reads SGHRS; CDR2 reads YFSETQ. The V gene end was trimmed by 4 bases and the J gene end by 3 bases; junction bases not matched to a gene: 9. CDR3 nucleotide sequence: TGCGCCAGCAGCCCTAGGGGACAGGAGTTCTACGAGCAGTACTTC. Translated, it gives CASSPRGQEFYEQYF.

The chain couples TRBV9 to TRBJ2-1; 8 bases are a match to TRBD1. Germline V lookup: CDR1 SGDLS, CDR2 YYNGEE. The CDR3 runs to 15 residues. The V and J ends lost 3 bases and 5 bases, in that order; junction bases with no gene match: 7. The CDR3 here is CASSARGLGHNEQFF. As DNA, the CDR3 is TGTGCCAGCAGCGCCAGGGGGCTAGGGCACAATGAGCAGTTCTTC.

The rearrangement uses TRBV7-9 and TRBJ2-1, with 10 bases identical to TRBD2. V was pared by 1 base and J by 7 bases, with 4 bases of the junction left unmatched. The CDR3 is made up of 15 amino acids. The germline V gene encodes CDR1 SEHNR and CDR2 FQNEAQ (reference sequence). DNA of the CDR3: TGTGCCAGCAGCTTAGAAGGGACTAGCGTGAATGAGCAGTTCTTC. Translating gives CASSLEGTSVNEQFF.

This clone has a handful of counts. The CDR3, as DNA: TGTGCTTCGGGCGCGCTGGGGTCCACCATATATTTT. Its protein is CASGALGSTIYF. The rearrangement joins TRBV7-6 to TRBJ1-3; no firm D call. CDR3 length equals 12 residues. Germline CDR1 is SGHVS and CDR2 is FNYEAQ.

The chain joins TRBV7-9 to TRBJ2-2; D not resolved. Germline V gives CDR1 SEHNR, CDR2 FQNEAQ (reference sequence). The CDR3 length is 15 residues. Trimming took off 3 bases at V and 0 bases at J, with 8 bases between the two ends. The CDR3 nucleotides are TGTGCCAGCAGCTTGGGTCTGACGAACACCGGGGAGCTGTTTTTT. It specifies CASSLGLTNTGELFF.

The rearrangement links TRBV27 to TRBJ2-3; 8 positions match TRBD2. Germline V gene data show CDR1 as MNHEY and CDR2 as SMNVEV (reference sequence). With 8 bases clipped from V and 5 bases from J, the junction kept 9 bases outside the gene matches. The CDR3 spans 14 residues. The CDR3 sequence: CASLERGNLDTQYF. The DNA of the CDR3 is TGTGCCAGCCTGGAGCGGGGGAATCTAGATACGCAGTATTTT.

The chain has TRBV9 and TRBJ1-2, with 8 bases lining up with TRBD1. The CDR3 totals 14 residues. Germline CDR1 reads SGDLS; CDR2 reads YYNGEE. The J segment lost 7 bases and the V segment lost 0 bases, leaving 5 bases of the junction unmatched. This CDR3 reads CASSVGRTGFGYTF. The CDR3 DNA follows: TGTGCCAGCAGCGTAGGAAGGACAGGGTTTGGCTACACCTTC.

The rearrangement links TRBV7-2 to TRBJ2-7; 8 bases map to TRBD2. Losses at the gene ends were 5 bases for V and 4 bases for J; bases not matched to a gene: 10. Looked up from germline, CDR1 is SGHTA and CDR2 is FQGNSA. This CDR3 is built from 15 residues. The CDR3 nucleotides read TGTGCCAGCAGCGATAGCGGGGATAATCCTTACGAGCAGTACTTC. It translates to CASSDSGDNPYEQYF.

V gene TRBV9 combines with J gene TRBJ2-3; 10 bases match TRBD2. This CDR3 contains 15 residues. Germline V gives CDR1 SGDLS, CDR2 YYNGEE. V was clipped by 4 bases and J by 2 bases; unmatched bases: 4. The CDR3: CASSSGLAATDTQYF. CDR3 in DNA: TGTGCCAGCAGCTCCGGACTAGCGGCCACAGATACGCAGTATTTT.

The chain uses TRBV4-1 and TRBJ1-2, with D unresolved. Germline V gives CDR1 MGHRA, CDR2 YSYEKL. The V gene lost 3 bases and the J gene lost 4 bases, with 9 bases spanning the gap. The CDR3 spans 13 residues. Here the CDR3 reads CASSQRQGYGYTF. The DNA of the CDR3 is TGCGCCAGCAGCCAGAGACAAGGCTATGGCTACACCTTC.

As DNA, the CDR3 is TGTGCCATCAGCTCCGGCAATGAGCAGTTCTTC. Translation: CAISSGNEQFF. The chain is built from TRBV10-3 and TRBJ2-1; D is uncertain. This CDR3 comprises 11 residues. Deletions cut 6 bases from V and 6 bases from J, with 6 bases between. The germline V gene has CDR1 ENHRY and CDR2 SYGVKD.

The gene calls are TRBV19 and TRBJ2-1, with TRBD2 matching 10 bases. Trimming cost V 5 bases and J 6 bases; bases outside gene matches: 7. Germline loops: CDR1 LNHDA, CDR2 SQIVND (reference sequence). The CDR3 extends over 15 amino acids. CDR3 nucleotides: TGTGCCAGTAGTCCTGCTAGCGGGAGAGGCAATGAGCAGTTCTTC. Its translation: CASSPASGRGNEQFF.

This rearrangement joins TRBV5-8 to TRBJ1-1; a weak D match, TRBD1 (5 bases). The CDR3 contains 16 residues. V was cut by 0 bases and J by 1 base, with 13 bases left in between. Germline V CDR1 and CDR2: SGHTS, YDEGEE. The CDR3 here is CASSLVGLVGNTEAFF. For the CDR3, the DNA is TGTGCCAGCAGCTTGGTGGGGCTGGTCGGGAACACTGAAGCTTTCTTT.

The CDR3 DNA reads as TGTGCCAGCAGTCCCCCGCCCGGGGACAGGGGCACAGATACGCAGTATTTT. It translates to CASSPPPGDRGTDTQYF. This sequence joins TRBV27 and TRBJ2-3; TRBD1 matches at 9 bases. V dropped 5 bases and J dropped 1; count of bases not matched to a gene: 10. The CDR3 spans 17 residues. The germline V gene encodes CDR1 MNHEY and CDR2 SMNVEV (reference sequence).

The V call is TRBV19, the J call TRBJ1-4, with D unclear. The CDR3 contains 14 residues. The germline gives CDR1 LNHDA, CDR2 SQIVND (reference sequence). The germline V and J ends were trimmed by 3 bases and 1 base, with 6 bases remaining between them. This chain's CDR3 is CASSMEGTNEKLFF. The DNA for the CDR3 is TGTGCCAGTAGTATGGAGGGAACTAATGAAAAACTGTTTTTT.

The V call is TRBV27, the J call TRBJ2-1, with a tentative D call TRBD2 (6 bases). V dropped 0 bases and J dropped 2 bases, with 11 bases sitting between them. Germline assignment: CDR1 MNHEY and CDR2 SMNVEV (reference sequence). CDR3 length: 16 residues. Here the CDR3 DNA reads TGTGCCAGCAGTTTATCTTCGGGAGAGGCCTACAATGAGCAGTTCTTC. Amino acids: CASSLSSGEAYNEQFF.

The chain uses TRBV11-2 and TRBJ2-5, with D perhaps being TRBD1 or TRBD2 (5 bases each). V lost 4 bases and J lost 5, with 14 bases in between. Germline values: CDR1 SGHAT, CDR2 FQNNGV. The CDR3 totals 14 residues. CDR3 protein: CASSSGPSWETQYF. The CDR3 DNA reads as TGTGCCAGCAGCTCGGGGCCCTCATGGGAGACCCAGTACTTC.

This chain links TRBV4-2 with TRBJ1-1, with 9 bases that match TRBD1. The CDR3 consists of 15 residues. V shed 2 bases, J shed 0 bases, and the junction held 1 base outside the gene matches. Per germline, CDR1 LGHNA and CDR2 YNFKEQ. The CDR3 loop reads CASSQRTGVNTEAFF. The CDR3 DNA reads TGTGCCAGCAGCCAAAGGACAGGGGTGAACACTGAAGCTTTCTTT.